The rows below give T cell receptor beta chains drawn from one sample of a study of blood T cells in healthy people across ages. In TCRdb, the 5' RACE reads were re-called with MiXCR into one record per CDR3 protein. Of around 900,000 distinct CDR3 sequences detected, about 51% appear once; the ten largest clones hold over 20%. Material: blood. These receptors were obtained from an older woman in good health. CDR3s include the opening cysteine and the closing phenylalanine or tryptophan. D genes are given only for firm matches. Expanded clones are given a class, and other clones once, few, many or no size at all.

CDR3aa,CDR3nt,v_gene,abundance,d_gene,j_gene
CASSPGQGAHQYF,TGTGCCAGCTCACCAGGACAGGGGGCGCATCAGTACTTC,TRBV18,NA,TRBD1,TRBJ2-5
CASRPGAGLNEQYF,TGTGCCAGCAGGCCAGGGGCGGGCCTTAACGAGCAGTACTTC,TRBV6-5,NA,NA,TRBJ2-7
CASTVRGERGRYNEQFF,TGTGCCAGTACCGTCCGAGGTGAGAGGGGGAGGTATAATGAGCAGTTCTTC,TRBV19,NA,NA,TRBJ2-1
CASTPDGGSSYEQYF,TGTGCCAGCACCCCAGACGGGGGGAGCTCCTACGAGCAGTACTTC,TRBV7-2,few,TRBD2,TRBJ2-7
CASSPLGVGRYEQYF,TGTGCCAGCAGTCCCCTCGGGGTCGGAAGGTACGAGCAGTACTTC,TRBV6-2/TRBV6-3,NA,NA,TRBJ2-7
CSVMDRTYEQYF,TGCAGCGTGATGGACAGAACCTACGAGCAGTACTTC,TRBV29-1,NA,NA,TRBJ2-7
CASSLTQGAGYEQYF,TGCGCCAGCAGCCTCACCCAGGGGGCAGGCTACGAGCAGTACTTC,TRBV4-1,few,TRBD1,TRBJ2-7
CSASKGASYEQYF,TGCAGTGCTAGCAAAGGGGCCTCCTACGAGCAGTACTTC,TRBV20-1,few,NA,TRBJ2-7
CASSVEGLGTEAFF,TGTGCCAGCAGTGTTGAGGGGTTGGGCACTGAAGCTTTCTTT,TRBV2,few,NA,TRBJ1-1
CASSPQVRGSDEQYF,TGTGCCAGCAGCCCCCAAGTTAGGGGAAGTGACGAGCAGTACTTC,TRBV3-1,NA,NA,TRBJ2-7
CASSFRDSRDTQYF,TGTGCCAGCAGTTTCCGGGACAGTAGAGATACGCAGTATTTT,TRBV6-2/TRBV6-3,NA,TRBD1,TRBJ2-3
CASSPQGLTGEKLFF,TGTGCCAGCAGCCCGCAGGGTCTAACAGGGGAAAAACTGTTTTTT,TRBV7-2,NA,NA,TRBJ1-4
CASSPTGNRYEQYF,TGCGCCAGCAGCCCTACAGGGAATCGGTACGAGCAGTACTTC,TRBV5-1,NA,NA,TRBJ2-7
CASSEARGDQTAQYF,TGTGCCAGCAGTGAAGCGCGTGGGGACCAAACGGCCCAGTACTTC,TRBV2,NA,NA,TRBJ2-5
CASSSLRQGTLSEQYF,TGTGCCAGCAGTTCCCTTCGACAGGGGACTTTGTCCGAGCAGTACTTC,TRBV7-9,NA,TRBD1,TRBJ2-7
CASSQELAGTTYEQYF,TGCGCCAGCAGCCAAGAATTGGCCGGGACGACCTACGAGCAGTACTTC,TRBV4-1,few,NA,TRBJ2-7
CASMAISTDTQYF,TGTGCCAGTATGGCGATAAGCACAGATACGCAGTATTTT,TRBV19,NA,NA,TRBJ2-3
CSANGRGGVGLTQYF,TGCAGTGCTAACGGCAGGGGAGGGGTCGGATTGACCCAGTACTTC,TRBV20-1,NA,NA,TRBJ2-5
CASSLVVADTYGDEQFF,TGCGCCAGCAGCTTGGTAGTAGCGGATACTTATGGAGATGAGCAGTTCTTC,TRBV5-1,NA,NA,TRBJ2-1
CASSRHLTPSLHF,TGTGCCAGCAGCCGACACTTGACACCTTCCCTCCACTTT,TRBV14,NA,NA,TRBJ1-6
CASSPRNTGATEAFF,TGTGCCAGCAGCCCGAGAAATACAGGGGCCACTGAAGCTTTCTTT,TRBV25-1,NA,TRBD1,TRBJ1-1
CASSSIAGSSYNEQYF,TGTGCCAGCAGCTCAATAGCGGGTAGCTCCTACAATGAGCAGTACTTC,TRBV11-2,once,TRBD2,TRBJ2-7
CASSVAGGHEQFF,TGTGCCAGCAGCGTCGCGGGGGGCCATGAGCAGTTCTTC,TRBV7-9,once,TRBD2,TRBJ2-1
CASRSVNYEQYF,TGTGCCAGCAGATCAGTTAACTACGAGCAGTACTTC,TRBV28,NA,NA,TRBJ2-7
CATRSSGEETQYF,TGTGCCACCAGATCCTCGGGAGAAGAGACCCAGTACTTC,TRBV24-1,NA,NA,TRBJ2-5
CASSPIGGLAGSDTQYF,TGTGCCAGCAGCCCCATCGGGGGACTAGCGGGGAGCGATACGCAGTATTTT,TRBV7-2,NA,TRBD2,TRBJ2-3
CASGYSTYEQYF,TGTGCTAGTGGATATTCGACCTACGAGCAGTACTTC,TRBV12-5,NA,NA,TRBJ2-7
CASSLRGAGDNEQFF,TGTGCCAGCAGCCTACGGGGGGCTGGAGACAATGAGCAGTTCTTC,TRBV3-1,few,NA,TRBJ2-1
CSAPSGPVKNIQYF,TGCAGTGCCCCTTCGGGGCCGGTAAAAAACATTCAGTACTTC,TRBV20-1,few,NA,TRBJ2-4
CASRGQAEGYEQYF,TGTGCCAGCAGGGGACAGGCGGAAGGCTACGAGCAGTACTTC,TRBV2,NA,TRBD1,TRBJ2-7
CASSFWGGSEQYF,TGTGCCAGCAGTTTTTGGGGCGGGAGCGAGCAGTACTTC,TRBV12-3/TRBV12-4,NA,TRBD2,TRBJ2-7
CASSESWELSGYTF,TGTGCCAGCAGTGAGTCTTGGGAATTATCCGGCTACACCTTC,TRBV6-1,NA,NA,TRBJ1-2
CASSPARANTGELFF,TGTGCCAGCAGCCCCGCCAGAGCGAACACCGGGGAGCTGTTTTTT,TRBV11-2,NA,NA,TRBJ2-2
CASSWGGRGIDTQYF,TGTGCCAGCAGCTGGGGGGGGCGGGGGATAGATACGCAGTATTTT,TRBV7-2,NA,NA,TRBJ2-3
CASNQDRGLYEQYF,TGTGCCAGCAACCAGGACAGGGGGCTCTACGAGCAGTACTTC,TRBV28,few,TRBD1,TRBJ2-7
CASSLDEGRETQYF,TGCGCCAGCAGCTTGGACGAGGGTCGGGAGACCCAGTACTTC,TRBV5-1,NA,NA,TRBJ2-5
CASSLGLAGGGANVLTF,TGTGCCAGCAGCTTGGGACTAGCGGGAGGTGGGGCCAACGTCCTGACTTTC,TRBV7-2,few,TRBD2,TRBJ2-6
CASSSTNYVDTQYF,TGTGCCAGCAGCTCGACGAATTACGTGGATACGCAGTATTTT,TRBV11-2,many,NA,TRBJ2-3
CAGRLADLQQFF,TGTGCCGGGAGGCTAGCGGACCTCCAGCAGTTCTTC,TRBV21-1,NA,NA,TRBJ2-1
CASSQGGGGVTEAFF,TGTGCCAGCAGCCAAGGAGGGGGGGGCGTCACTGAAGCTTTCTTT,TRBV3-1,NA,NA,TRBJ1-1
CASRSGQAGYQPQHF,TGTGCCAGCAGGTCGGGACAGGCGGGTTATCAGCCCCAGCATTTT,TRBV6-5,NA,TRBD1,TRBJ1-5
CASSSRPLETQYF,TGCGCCAGCAGCTCCCGACCGCTAGAGACCCAGTACTTC,TRBV5-1,NA,NA,TRBJ2-5
CAGSLINSADTQYF,TGTGCCGGCAGCCTGATCAATTCGGCGGATACGCAGTATTTT,TRBV5-6,NA,NA,TRBJ2-3
CASSQDLTEHARSTGELFF,TGTGCCAGCAGCCAAGATCTAACTGAGCACGCTAGGAGCACCGGGGAGCTGTTTTTT,TRBV4-2,NA,NA,TRBJ2-2
CASSTGQGSYNEQFF,TGTGCCAGCAGCACGGGACAGGGTTCCTACAATGAGCAGTTCTTC,TRBV11-2,NA,TRBD1,TRBJ2-1
CASSLDPSGRFETQYF,TGTGCCAGCAGCTTAGATCCTAGCGGGAGGTTCGAGACCCAGTACTTC,TRBV7-2,NA,TRBD2,TRBJ2-5
CATSSGLEYPQYF,TGTGCCACCAGCAGCGGACTAGAGTATCCCCAGTACTTC,TRBV15,NA,TRBD2,TRBJ2-7
CSTITGGTDTQYF,TGCAGCACTATTACAGGGGGGACAGATACGCAGTATTTT,TRBV29-1,NA,TRBD1,TRBJ2-3
CASSQSRNSPLHF,TGTGCCAGCAGCCAATCCCGGAATTCACCCCTCCACTTT,TRBV3-1,NA,NA,TRBJ1-6
CASSFPGGPNEQYF,TGTGCCAGCAGCTTTCCGGGGGGCCCTAACGAGCAGTACTTC,TRBV7-2,few,NA,TRBJ2-7
CASGGSYYNEQFF,TGTGCCAGCGGGGGATCGTACTACAATGAGCAGTTCTTC,TRBV7-9,NA,NA,TRBJ2-1
CASMGRTGSYEQYF,TGTGCCAGCATGGGTAGGACAGGCTCCTACGAGCAGTACTTC,TRBV27,NA,TRBD1,TRBJ2-7
CASSFSGTFTDTQYF,TGTGCCAGCAGTTTTTCCGGGACTTTCACAGATACGCAGTATTTT,TRBV5-5,NA,NA,TRBJ2-3
CASKEWEAGEQYF,TGTGCCAGCAAAGAGTGGGAGGCGGGCGAGCAGTACTTC,TRBV2,NA,NA,TRBJ2-7
CASSSTGRDAPETQYF,TGTGCCAGCAGCTCGACAGGACGGGACGCTCCGGAGACCCAGTACTTC,TRBV12-3/TRBV12-4,NA,NA,TRBJ2-5
CASSQGDGRAFVNEQFF,TGCGCCAGCAGCCAAGGGGACGGGAGGGCCTTTGTGAATGAGCAGTTCTTC,TRBV4-1,few,TRBD2,TRBJ2-1
CASSALLSSTDTQYF,TGTGCCAGCAGCGCCCTACTTTCTAGCACAGATACGCAGTATTTT,TRBV7-2,NA,NA,TRBJ2-3
CASSGAGMNGYTF,TGCGCCAGCAGCGGAGCAGGGATGAATGGCTACACCTTC,TRBV5-1,NA,NA,TRBJ1-2
CASSFDSGDKAFF,TGCGCCAGCAGCTTCGACAGCGGGGATAAAGCTTTCTTT,TRBV4-3,NA,NA,TRBJ1-1
CATERQGVHNEQFF,TGTGCCACCGAGCGACAGGGGGTACACAATGAGCAGTTCTTC,TRBV24-1,few,TRBD1,TRBJ2-1